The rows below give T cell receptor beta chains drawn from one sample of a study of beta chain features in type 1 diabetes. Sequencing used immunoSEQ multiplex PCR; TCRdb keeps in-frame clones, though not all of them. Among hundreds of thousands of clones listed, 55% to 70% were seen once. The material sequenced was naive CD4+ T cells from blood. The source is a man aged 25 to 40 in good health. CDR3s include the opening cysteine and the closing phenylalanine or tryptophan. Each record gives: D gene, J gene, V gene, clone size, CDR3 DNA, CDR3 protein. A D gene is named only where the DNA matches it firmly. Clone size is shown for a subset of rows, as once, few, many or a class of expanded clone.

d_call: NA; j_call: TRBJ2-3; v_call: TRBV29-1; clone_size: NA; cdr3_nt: TGCAGCGTCGGCCGGGGAGCAGTTACTAGCACAGATACGCAGTATTTT; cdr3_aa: CSVGRGAVTSTDTQYF
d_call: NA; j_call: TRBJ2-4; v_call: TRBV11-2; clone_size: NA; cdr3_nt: TGTGCCAGCAGCTTAGCCTACAGGGTCAAAAACATTCAGTACTTC; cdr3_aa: CASSLAYRVKNIQYF
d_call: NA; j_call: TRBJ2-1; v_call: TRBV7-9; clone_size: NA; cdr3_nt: TGTGCCAGCAGGACGGGGCTCTACAATGAGCAGTTCTTC; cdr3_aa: CASRTGLYNEQFF
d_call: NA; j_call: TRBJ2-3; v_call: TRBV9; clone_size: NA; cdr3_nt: TGTGCCAGCAGCGTAGGAGGAGGCCCAGGTAGAGATACGCAGTATTTT; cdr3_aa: CASSVGGGPGRDTQYF
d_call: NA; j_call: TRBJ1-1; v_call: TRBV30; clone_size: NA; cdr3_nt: TGTGCCTGGAGTACCAACAGCAACACTGAAGCTTTCTTT; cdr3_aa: CAWSTNSNTEAFF
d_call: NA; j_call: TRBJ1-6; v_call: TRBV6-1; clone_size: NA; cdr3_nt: TGTGCCAGCAGTGGGACAGATTATAATTCACCCCTCCACTTT; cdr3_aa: CASSGTDYNSPLHF
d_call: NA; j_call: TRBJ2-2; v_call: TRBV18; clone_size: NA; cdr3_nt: TGTGCCAGCTCACCAAGGGAAGGGGAGCTGTTTTTT; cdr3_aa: CASSPREGELFF
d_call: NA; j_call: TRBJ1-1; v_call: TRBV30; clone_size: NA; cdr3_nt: TGTGCCTGGAGTCGGGCTCTGAACACTGAAGCTTTCTTT; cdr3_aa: CAWSRALNTEAFF
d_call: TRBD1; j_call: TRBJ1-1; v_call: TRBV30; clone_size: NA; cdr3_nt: TGTGCCTGGAGTCGACAGGGGATGAACACTGAAGCTTTCTTT; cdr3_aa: CAWSRQGMNTEAFF
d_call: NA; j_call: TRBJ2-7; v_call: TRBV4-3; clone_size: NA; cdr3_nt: TGCGCCAGCAGCCACAGTCGAGGATACGAGCAGTACTTC; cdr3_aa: CASSHSRGYEQYF
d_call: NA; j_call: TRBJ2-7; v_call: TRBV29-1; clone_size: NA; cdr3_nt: TGCAGCGTTAGTGACCCATACGAGCAGTACTTC; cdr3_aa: CSVSDPYEQYF
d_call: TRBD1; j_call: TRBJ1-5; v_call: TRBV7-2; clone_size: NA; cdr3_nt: TGTGCCAGCAGCCCGGACAGGGCTAATCAGCCCCAGCATTTT; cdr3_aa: CASSPDRANQPQHF
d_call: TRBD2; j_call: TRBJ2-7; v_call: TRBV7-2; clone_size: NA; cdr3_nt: TGTGCCAGCAGCTTAGGGGGTATGCTAGCGGATAACTACGAGCAGTACTTC; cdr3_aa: CASSLGGMLADNYEQYF
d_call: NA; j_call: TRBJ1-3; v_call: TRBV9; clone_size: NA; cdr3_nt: TGTGCCAGCAGCGGTCGGGACATGATCTCTGGAAACACCATATATTTT; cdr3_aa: CASSGRDMISGNTIYF
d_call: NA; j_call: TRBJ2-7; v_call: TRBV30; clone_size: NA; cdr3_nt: TGTGCCTGGGGGGACCACTCCTACGAGCAGTACTTC; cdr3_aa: CAWGDHSYEQYF
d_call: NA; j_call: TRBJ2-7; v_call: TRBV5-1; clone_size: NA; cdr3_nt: TGCGCCAGCAGCTCGCTTGGGGATGAGCAGTACTTC; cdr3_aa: CASSSLGDEQYF
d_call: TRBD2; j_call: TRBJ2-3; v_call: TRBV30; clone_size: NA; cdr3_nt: TGTGCCTGGAGTAAGGGAGGGAGCACAGATACGCAGTATTTT; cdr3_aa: CAWSKGGSTDTQYF
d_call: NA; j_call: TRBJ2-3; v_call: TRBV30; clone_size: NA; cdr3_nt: TGTGCCTGGTCAACCGGGACAAAGGGCACAGATACGCAGTATTTT; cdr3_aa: CAWSTGTKGTDTQYF
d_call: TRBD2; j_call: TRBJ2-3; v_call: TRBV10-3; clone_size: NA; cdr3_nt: TGTGCCATCAGGGCTAGCGGGAGTACAGATACGCAGTATTTT; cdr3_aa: CAIRASGSTDTQYF
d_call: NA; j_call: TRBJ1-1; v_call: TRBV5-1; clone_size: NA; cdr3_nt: TGCGCCAGCAGCTTGTCTCTTCCGGGGAACACTGAAGCTTTCTTT; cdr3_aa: CASSLSLPGNTEAFF
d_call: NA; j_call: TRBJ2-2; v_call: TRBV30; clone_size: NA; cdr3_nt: TGTGCCTGGGGGCAGGGATTCGGGGAGCTGTTTTTT; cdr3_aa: CAWGQGFGELFF
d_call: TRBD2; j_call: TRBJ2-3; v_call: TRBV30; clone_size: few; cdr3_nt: TGTGCCTGGCAGGGACTAGCTAAGGATACGCAGTATTTT; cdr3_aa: CAWQGLAKDTQYF
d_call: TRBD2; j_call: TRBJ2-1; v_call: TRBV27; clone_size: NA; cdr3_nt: TGTGCCAGCCGACTAGCGGGGTACAATGAGCAGTTCTTC; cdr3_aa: CASRLAGYNEQFF
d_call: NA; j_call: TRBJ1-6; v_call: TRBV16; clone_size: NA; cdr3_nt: TGTGCCAGCAGCCAGTGGGTCGAATCACCCCTCCACTTT; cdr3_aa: CASSQWVESPLHF
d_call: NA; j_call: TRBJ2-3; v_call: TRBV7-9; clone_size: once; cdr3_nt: TGTGCAGGAGGGAGGACAACACCTAGCACAGATACGCAGTATTTT; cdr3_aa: CAGGRTTPSTDTQYF
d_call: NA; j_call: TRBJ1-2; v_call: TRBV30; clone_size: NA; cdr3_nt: TGTGCCTGGAAATGGGGGTTGGGCTACACCTTC; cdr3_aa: CAWKWGLGYTF
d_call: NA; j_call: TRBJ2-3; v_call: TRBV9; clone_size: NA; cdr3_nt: TGTGCCAGCAGCGTCCGGGGGAGCACAGATACGCAGTATTTT; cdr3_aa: CASSVRGSTDTQYF
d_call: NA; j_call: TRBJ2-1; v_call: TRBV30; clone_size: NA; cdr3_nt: TGTGCCTGGAAACGCCCAGGGGAGTATGAGCAGTTCTTC; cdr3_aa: CAWKRPGEYEQFF
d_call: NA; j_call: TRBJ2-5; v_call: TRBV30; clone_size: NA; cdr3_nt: TGTGCCTGGAGTGGTCTAGCAGGGGAGACCCAGTACTTC; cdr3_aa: CAWSGLAGETQYF
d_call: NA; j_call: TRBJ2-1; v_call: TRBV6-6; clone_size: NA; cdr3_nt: TGTGCCAGCAGTTCTCCGGGACCCACGGGAAATGAGCAGTTCTTC; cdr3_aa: CASSSPGPTGNEQFF
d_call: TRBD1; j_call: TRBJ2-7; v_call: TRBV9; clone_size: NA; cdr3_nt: TGTGCCAGCAGCGCAGGGGGCTACGAGCAGTACTTC; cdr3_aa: CASSAGGYEQYF
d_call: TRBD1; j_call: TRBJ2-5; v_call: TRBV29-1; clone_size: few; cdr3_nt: TGCAGCGCACAGGGGGCAGAAGAGACCCAGTACTTC; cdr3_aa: CSAQGAEETQYF
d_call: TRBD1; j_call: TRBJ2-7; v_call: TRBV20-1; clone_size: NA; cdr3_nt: TGCAGTGCTCAGACAGGGGGCCGGCAGTACTTC; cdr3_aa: CSAQTGGRQYF
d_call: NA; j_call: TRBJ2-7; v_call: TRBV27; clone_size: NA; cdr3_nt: TGTGCCAGCATGAGGCGGGCGGACTACGAGCAGTACTTC; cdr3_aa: CASMRRADYEQYF
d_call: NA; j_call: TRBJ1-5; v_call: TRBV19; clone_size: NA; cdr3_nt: TGTGCCAGTAGTATGGGCAACGAGATCCAGCCCCAGCATTTT; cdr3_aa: CASSMGNEIQPQHF
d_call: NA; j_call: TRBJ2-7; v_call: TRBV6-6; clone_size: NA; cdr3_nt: TGTGCCAGCGTGAGGGACTCACGCTCCTACGAGCAGTACTTC; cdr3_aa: CASVRDSRSYEQYF
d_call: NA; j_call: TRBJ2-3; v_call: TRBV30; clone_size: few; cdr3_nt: TGTGCCTGGAGTTTGGGACTTTTTAAGCAGTATTTT; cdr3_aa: CAWSLGLFKQYF
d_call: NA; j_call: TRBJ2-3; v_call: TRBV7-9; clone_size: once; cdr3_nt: TGTGCCAGCAGCTTAGGCGGCGGCGCAGATACGCAGTATTTT; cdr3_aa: CASSLGGGADTQYF
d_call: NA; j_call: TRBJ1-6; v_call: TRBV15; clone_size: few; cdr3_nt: TGTGCCACCAGCAGAGGGGTAATTAATTCACCCCTCCACTTT; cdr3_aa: CATSRGVINSPLHF
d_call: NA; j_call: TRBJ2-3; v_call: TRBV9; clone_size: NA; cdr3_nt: TGTGCCAGCAGCGTAGGAGGACGAGCAGATACGCAGTATTTT; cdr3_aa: CASSVGGRADTQYF
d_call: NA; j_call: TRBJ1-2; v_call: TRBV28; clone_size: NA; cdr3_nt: TGTGCCAGCAGTTTACGGGGTAACTATGGCTACACCTTC; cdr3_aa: CASSLRGNYGYTF
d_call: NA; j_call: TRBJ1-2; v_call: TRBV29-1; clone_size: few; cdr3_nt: TGCAGCGTTGAAGAAAAGGTACCGGGATTGTATGGCTACACCTTC; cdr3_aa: CSVEEKVPGLYGYTF
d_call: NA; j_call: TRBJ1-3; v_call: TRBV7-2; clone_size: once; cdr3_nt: TGTGCCAGCAGCTTAAAGGTTGGAAACACCATATATTTT; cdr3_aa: CASSLKVGNTIYF
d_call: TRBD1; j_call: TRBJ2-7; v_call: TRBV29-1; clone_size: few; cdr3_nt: TGCAGCGTTGAAGAAGGGGGCTCTCAGCAGTACTTC; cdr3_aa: CSVEEGGSQQYF
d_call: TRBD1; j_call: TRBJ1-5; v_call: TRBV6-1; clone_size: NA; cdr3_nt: TGTGCCAGCAAGGAGGGGGCTGGTCAGCCCCAGCATTTT; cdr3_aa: CASKEGAGQPQHF
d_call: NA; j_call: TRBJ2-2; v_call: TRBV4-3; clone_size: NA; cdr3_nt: TGCGCCAGCAGCCAATCCCCGCTGACTGTCTCCACCGGGGAGCTGTTTTTT; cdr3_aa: CASSQSPLTVSTGELFF
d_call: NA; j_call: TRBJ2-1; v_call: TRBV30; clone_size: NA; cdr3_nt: NA; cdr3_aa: CAWTTWGVGNEQIF
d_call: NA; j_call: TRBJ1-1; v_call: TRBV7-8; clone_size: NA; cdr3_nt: TGTGCCAGCAGCTCGGGTCTTAACACTGAAGCTTTCTTT; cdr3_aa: CASSSGLNTEAFF
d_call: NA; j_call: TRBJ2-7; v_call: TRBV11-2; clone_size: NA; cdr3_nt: TGTGCCAGCAGCTTAGAAATCAGGGTCAGGCGCCACGAGCAGTACTTC; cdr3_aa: CASSLEIRVRRHEQYF
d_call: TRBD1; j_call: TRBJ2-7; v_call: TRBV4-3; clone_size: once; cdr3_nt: TGCGCCAGCAGCCACTTGGACAGGGAAGGACACGAGCAGTACTTC; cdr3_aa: CASSHLDREGHEQYF
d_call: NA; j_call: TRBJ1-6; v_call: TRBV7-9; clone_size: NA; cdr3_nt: TGTGCCAGCAACTTCGCAGGGCAGGGTGCACCCCTCCACTTT; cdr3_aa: CASNFAGQGAPLHF
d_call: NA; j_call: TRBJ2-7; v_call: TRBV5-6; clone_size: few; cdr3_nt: TGTGCCAGCAGCGCTGCCTACGAGCAGTACTTC; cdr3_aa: CASSAAYEQYF
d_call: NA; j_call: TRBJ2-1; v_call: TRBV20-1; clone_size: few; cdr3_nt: TGCAGTGCTCGGCGGGGCGATGAGCAGTTCTTC; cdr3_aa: CSARRGDEQFF
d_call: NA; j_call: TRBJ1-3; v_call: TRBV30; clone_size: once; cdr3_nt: TGTGCCTGGGGAGCCTCTGGAAACACCATATATTTT; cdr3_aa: CAWGASGNTIYF
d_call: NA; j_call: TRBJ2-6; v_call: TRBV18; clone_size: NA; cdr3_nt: TGTGCCAGCTCACCGGGACAATCCGGGGCCAACGTCCTGACTTTC; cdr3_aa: CASSPGQSGANVLTF
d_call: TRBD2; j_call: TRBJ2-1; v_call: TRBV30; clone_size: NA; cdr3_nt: TGTGCCTGGAGTGTCGGGGGGAACCGGCAGTTCTTC; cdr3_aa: CAWSVGGNRQFF
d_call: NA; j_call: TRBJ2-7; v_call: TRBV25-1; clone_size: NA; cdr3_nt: TGTGCCAGCAGTGTGGTTAGCGTGGGGGAGCAGTACTTC; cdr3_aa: CASSVVSVGEQYF
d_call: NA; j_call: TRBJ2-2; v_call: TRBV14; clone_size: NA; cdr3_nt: TGTGCCAGCAGCCGCCACGGATCCGGGGAGCTGTTTTTT; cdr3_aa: CASSRHGSGELFF
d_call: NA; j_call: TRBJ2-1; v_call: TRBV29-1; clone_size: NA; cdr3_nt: TGCAGCAGCCTTTTGGGCTCCTACAATGAGCAGTTCTTC; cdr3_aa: CSSLLGSYNEQFF
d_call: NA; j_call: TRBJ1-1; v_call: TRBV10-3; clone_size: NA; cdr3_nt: TGTGCCATCACCCCGGGGGCGAACACTGAAGCTTTCTTT; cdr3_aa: CAITPGANTEAFF